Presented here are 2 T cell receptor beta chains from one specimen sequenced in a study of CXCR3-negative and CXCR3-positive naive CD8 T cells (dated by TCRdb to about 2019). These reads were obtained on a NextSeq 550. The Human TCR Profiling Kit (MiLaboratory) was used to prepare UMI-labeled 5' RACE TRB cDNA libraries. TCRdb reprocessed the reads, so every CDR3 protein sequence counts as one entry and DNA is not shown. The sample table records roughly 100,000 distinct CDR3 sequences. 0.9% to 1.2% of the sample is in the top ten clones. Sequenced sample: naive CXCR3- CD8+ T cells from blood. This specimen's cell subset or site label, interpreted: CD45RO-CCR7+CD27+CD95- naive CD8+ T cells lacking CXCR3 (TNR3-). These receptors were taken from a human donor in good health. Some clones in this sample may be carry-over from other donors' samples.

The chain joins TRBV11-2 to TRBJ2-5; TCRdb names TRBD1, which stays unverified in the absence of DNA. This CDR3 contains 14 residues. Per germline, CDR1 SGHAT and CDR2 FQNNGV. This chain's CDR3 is CASSLGTGGETQYF. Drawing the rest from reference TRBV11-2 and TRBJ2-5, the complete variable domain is EAGVAQSPRYKIIEKRQSVAFWCNPISGHATLYWYQQILGQGPKLLIQFQNNGVVDDSQLPKDRFSAERLKGVDSTLKIQPAKLEDSAVYLCASSLGTGGETQYFGPGTRLLVL.

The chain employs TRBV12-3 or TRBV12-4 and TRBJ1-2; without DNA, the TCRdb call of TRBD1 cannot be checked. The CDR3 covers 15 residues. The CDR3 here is CASSHPGQGNYGYTF.